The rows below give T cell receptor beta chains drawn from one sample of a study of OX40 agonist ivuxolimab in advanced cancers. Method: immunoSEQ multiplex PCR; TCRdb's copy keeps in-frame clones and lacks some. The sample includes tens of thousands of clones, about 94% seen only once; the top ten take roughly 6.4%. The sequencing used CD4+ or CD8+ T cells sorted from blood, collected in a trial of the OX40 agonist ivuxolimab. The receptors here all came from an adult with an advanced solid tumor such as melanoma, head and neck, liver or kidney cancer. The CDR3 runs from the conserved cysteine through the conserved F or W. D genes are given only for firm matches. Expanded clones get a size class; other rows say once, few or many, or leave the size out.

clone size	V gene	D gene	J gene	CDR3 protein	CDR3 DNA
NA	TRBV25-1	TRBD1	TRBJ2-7	CASSQFGTGDYEQYF	TGTGCCAGCAGTCAATTCGGGACAGGGGACTACGAGCAGTACTTC
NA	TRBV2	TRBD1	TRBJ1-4	CASTTGEELFF	TGTGCCAGCACCACAGGGGAAGAACTGTTTTTT
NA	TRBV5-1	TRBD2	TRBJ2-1	CAIPGLADNEQFF	TGCGCCATACCGGGACTAGCGGACAATGAGCAGTTCTTC
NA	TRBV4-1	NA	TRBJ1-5	CASSQRGNQPQHF	TGCGCCAGCAGCCAACGGGGAAATCAGCCCCAGCATTTT
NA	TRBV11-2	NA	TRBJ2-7	CASSLTGRAYEQYF	TGTGCCAGCAGCTTGACGGGTAGGGCCTACGAGCAGTACTTC
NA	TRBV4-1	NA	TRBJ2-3	CASSQEVRGTQYF	TGCGCCAGCAGCCAAGAAGTTAGAGGTACGCAGTATTTT
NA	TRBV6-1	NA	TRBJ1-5	CASSEWPGLQPQHF	TGTGCCAGCAGTGAATGGCCGGGTTTGCAGCCCCAGCATTTT
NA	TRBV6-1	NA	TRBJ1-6	CASTAGSPLHF	TGTGCCAGCACGGCGGGGTCACCCCTCCACTTT
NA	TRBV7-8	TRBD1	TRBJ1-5	CASSGVGTGGGQPQHF	TGTGCCAGCAGCGGAGTGGGGACAGGGGGAGGGCAGCCCCAGCATTTT
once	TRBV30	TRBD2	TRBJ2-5	CAWTPGLAGGETQYF	TGTGCCTGGACCCCGGGACTAGCGGGAGGAGAGACCCAGTACTTC
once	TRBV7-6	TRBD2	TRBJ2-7	CASSLGGSGSIYEQYF	TGTGCCAGCAGCTTAGGGGGTAGCGGGAGTATCTACGAGCAGTACTTC
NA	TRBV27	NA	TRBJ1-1	CASGRRRTEAFF	TGTGCCAGCGGAAGACGGCGCACCGAAGCTTTCTTT
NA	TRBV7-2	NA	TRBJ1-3	CASSLDSWDMSSGNTIYF	TGTGCCAGCAGCTTAGACTCTTGGGACATGAGCTCTGGAAACACCATATATTTT
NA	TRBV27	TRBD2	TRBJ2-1	CASSLSHGGLPTYNEQFF	TGTGCCAGCAGTTTAAGCCACGGGGGACTACCGACATACAATGAGCAGTTCTTC
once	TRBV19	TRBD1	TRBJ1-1	CASSIVKATGAFDEAFF	TGTGCCAGTAGTATAGTAAAAGCGACAGGGGCCTTCGATGAAGCTTTCTTT
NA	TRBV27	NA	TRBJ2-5	CASSMTWDLPFQETQYF	TGTGCCAGCAGTATGACATGGGACCTCCCTTTCCAAGAGACCCAGTACTTC
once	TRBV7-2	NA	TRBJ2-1	CASSDSQLARNEQFF	TGTGCCAGCAGCGACTCCCAGCTAGCGAGGAATGAGCAGTTCTTC
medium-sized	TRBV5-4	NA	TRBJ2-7	CASSGVVADEQYF	TGTGCCAGCAGCGGGGTCGTGGCCGACGAGCAGTACTTC
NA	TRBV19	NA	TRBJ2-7	CASSMGTSEQYF	TGTGCCAGTAGTATGGGAACCTCCGAGCAGTACTTC
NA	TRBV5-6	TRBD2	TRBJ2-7	CASTKGLAGGPDEQYF	TGTGCCAGCACCAAGGGGTTAGCGGGAGGGCCCGACGAGCAGTACTTC
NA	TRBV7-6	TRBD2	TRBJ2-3	CASSFSGGDTQYF	TGTGCCAGCAGCTTCTCGGGGGGAGATACGCAGTATTTT
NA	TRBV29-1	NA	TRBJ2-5	CSVPVQETQYF	TGCAGCGTTCCAGTTCAAGAGACCCAGTACTTC
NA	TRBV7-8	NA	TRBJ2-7	CASSLEVRYEQYF	TGTGCCAGCAGCTTAGAAGTGAGGTACGAGCAGTACTTC
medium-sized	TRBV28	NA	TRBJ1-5	CASTITENQPQHF	TGTGCCAGCACCATCACCGAAAATCAGCCCCAGCATTTT
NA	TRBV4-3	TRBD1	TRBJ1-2	CASSRVRTGSGGYTF	TGCGCCAGCAGCCGCGTAAGGACAGGATCTGGTGGCTACACCTTC